This T cell receptor (beta chain) appears in the sequencing data of a study of blood T cell repertoires in COVID-19 (dated by TCRdb to 2020 to 2022). Concerning the study at large: Samples from collaborators originated in the United States, Italy and Spain and spanned both the acute and convalescent phases of COVID-19. The prospective study material was composed of cDNA or gDNA derived from T cells, B-cell-depleted T cells, or PBMCs. Subjects who had been exposed to COVID-19, were actively infected with it, or had recovered from it provided the deeply sampled blood TCRbeta repertoires that made up the dataset. The repertoires were released in a freely available public database meant as a resource for research on the immune response to SARS-CoV-2. The samples were drawn from the first 160 participants of the ongoing ImmuneRACE study and from some 1,300 subjects provided by 6 global collaborators. Sample metadata almost always included a de-identified subject ID, COVID-19 status, age in years and sex. Where available, HLA class I and class II types were taken from metadata supplied by the sample provider and were not determined by assay-based typing. Summary of the overall study and its limitations: The quantity of clinical and demographic metadata differed by source and by participant and was supplied without curation.

TCRbeta CDR3 regions were amplified from genomic DNA by means of the immunoSEQ Assay, a bias-controlled multiplex PCR. Under the source paper's analysis protocol: The number of nucleated cells in each sample was estimated by amplification of reference gene primers within the assay. Sequence reads were collapsed and filtered to measure the absolute abundance of every unique TCRbeta CDR3 rearrangement. For each sample, productive Simpson clonality was calculated by taking the square root of Simpson's diversity index across productive rearrangements. In its TCRdb copy, this immuneACCESS table keeps in-frame sequences only and misses some clones. Where compared with another copy, unresolved V genes explain less than half of these, and the others have no known cause. V, J and clone size derive from that table, while D and trimming were established from the DNA sequence. The sample table holds approximately 300,000 clones, of which around 90% were seen once. About 2.3% of the sample lies in the top ten.

A word on this clone: This clone's antigen is unknown. Base qualities are missing; no much larger clone stands one base away.

Each collaborating institution followed its own protocols to collect whole blood in K2EDTA tubes. Collaborator samples were shipped for TCRbeta analysis as frozen whole blood, isolated PBMCs, or DNA extracted from either sample type. The germline V gene yields MGHRA for CDR1 and YSYEKL for CDR2. For this chain, trimming is 3 bases at the V end and 4 bases at the J end, and the number of junction bases without a gene match is 14. Including the terminal cysteine and phenylalanine, the CDR3 comprises 17 residues. The only DNA kept is the CDR3, 51 bases in frame from the first base. The V and J segments used are TRBV4-1 and TRBJ2-5, and 7 junctional nucleotides match TRBD1. This clonotype was sampled from a man aged 18 to 29 with active or convalescent COVID-19. The specimen sequenced was peripheral blood. DNA sequence: TGCGCCAGCAGCCAGGGCCAATATGGACAGGAAATAGAGACCCAGTACTTC. It is translated as CASSQGQYGQEIETQYF.